The present TCR beta chain was sequenced within a study of T cell responses to AZD1222 COVID-19 vaccine (dated by TCRdb to the early 2020s). Background for the entire study: AZD1222 recipients with second doses at about 4 weeks or about 12 weeks were pooled, because spike-specific TCR depth and breadth did not differ between schedules. A total of 233 trial participants underwent TCR sequencing, of whom roughly 210 had received two doses of AZD1222 and about 25 had received two doses of the MenACWY control vaccine. Trial participants were enrolled by age into 18-55, 56-69 and 70-plus year subgroups, with approximately 150, 28 and 58 TCR-sequenced participants respectively. Points the paper makes about the study in general: The vaccine-associated CD4 TCRs covered the entire spike protein, and the dominant responses fell in regions 160-218 and 743-854. After two AZD1222 doses, both the breadth and the depth of spike-specific TCRs were significantly higher than at day 0 and than in MenACWY recipients. Conclusions about previously exposed vaccinees were limited because only a handful of AZD1222 recipients were SARS-CoV-2 seropositive at baseline. Participants were mostly white British and included more females than males, and it was suggested by the authors that clonal diversity may have been underestimated. Because no day 14 peak-response samples were available, repertoires were characterized only after the peak T cell response. The 56-69-year group was small, and its depth increase did not reach significance, likely because of low power. Reportedly, almost half of the unique spike-specific TCRs recognized epitopes lying outside the regions that are mutated in the B.1.351 and B.1.1.7 variants.

As for this clone: Its antigen is still unknown. The input lacks base qualities; no much larger clone sits a single base away.

The meaning of the sample's time point label: baseline before first vaccination. Vaccinee samples were obtained from the UK trials COV001 and COV002, which included a single-blind randomized controlled phase 2/3 trial of AZD1222 (ChAdOx1 nCoV-19) in healthy adults. Trial participant PBMC samples were collected at day 0 and day 28 after the second dose for TCRbeta chain sequencing. The CDR3 regions of human TCRbeta chains were analyzed by immunosequencing. As for how the authors treated the data: Repertoire TCRs were checked for matches against a reference library of SARS-CoV-2-specific TCRs that had been generated using the MIRA antigen-specificity platform. Breadth meant the fraction of unique TCRs that were SARS-CoV-2-associated, whereas depth meant the fraction of total T cells that were SARS-CoV-2-associated. Using the MIRA data, each spike-specific TCR was assigned both to the spike region to which the TCR was reactive and to a CD4 or CD8 class. Log10-transformed breadth and depth values were compared by one-way ANOVA with Sidak's multiple comparisons tests. Here the immuneACCESS table is served through TCRdb, limited to in-frame sequences with V and J called. Missing clones are a known gap in these copies; in checked studies unresolved V genes cover under half, and the rest lacks a known reason. V, J and clone size derive from that table, while D and trimming were established from the DNA sequence. The sample table lists about 100,000 clones, roughly 87% of them with a count of one. In total, the top ten clones hold about 15% of the sample.

Trimming takes 2 bases off V and 5 bases off J; junction bases not matched to a gene: 6. Measured from the cysteine to the phenylalanine, the CDR3 is 15 residues long. The only DNA kept is the CDR3, 45 bases in frame from the first base. CDR1 and CDR2, per the germline V gene, are SGHTA and FQGNSA. This sequence originates from an adult in good health. The sequences come from peripheral blood, collected on day 0 of AZD1222 vaccination. This chain joins TRBV7-2 to TRBJ2-1; TRBD1 matches 7 bases in the middle. The DNA reads TGTGCCAGCAGCTTACGGGACAGACAAGACAATGAGCAGTTCTTC. Translated, this is CASSLRDRQDNEQFF.